One and the same sample provided the 30 T cell receptor beta chains below, sequenced in a study of cytomegalovirus exposure and HLA in healthy donors. PCR primers comprised 60 Vbeta and 13 Jbeta primers. Assay: immunoSEQ multiplex PCR; the TCRdb copy retains only in-frame clones and omits some. Of tens of thousands of clones in the sample, 80% to 90% were seen once. The specimen was PBMCs. The source of these receptors is a woman in her twenties or thirties in good health and CMV-seronegative.

In its sample, this clone was seen a few times. This chain joins TRBV21-1 and TRBJ1-4; no DNA check was done on the table's D call, TRBD1. TRBV21-1 is described as a pseudogene. The CDR3 is 15 amino acids. The CDR3 bases are TGTGCCAGCAGCAAAGAAGTGGGCGCTAATGAAAAACTGTTTTTT. Its translation is CASSKEVGANEKLFF.

The V call is TRBV6-1, the J call TRBJ1-1; D remains unclear. Trimming stripped 7 bases from V and 0 bases from J, with 9 bases between. The germline CDR1 and CDR2 sequences are MNHNS and SASEGT. There are 13 residues in the CDR3. CDR3 nucleotide sequence: TGTGCCAGCAATGCAGTCTTGAACACTGAAGCTTTCTTT. Its protein product is CASNAVLNTEAFF.

The chain links TRBV7-9 to TRBJ2-7; possibly TRBD1 for D (6 bases). Germline lookup yields CDR1 SEHNR and CDR2 FQNEAQ (reference sequence). The CDR3 consists of 14 residues. Trimming removed 5 bases at V and 0 bases at J, with 11 bases between. The CDR3 here is CASSLGQSSYEQYF. The CDR3 bases are TGTGCCAGCAGCCTTGGACAGTCCTCCTACGAGCAGTACTTC.

This clone was counted only a few times. The rearrangement joins TRBV5-4 to TRBJ2-3, with D possibly TRBD2 on 7 matching bases. This CDR3 comprises 14 residues. Germline V gives CDR1 SGHNT, CDR2 YYREEE (reference sequence). V was shortened by 4 bases and J by 3 bases, with 12 bases between the two germline ends. The CDR3 loop is CASSRGGLTDTQYF. In DNA, the CDR3 is TGTGCCAGCAGCAGGGGGGGGCTAACAGATACGCAGTATTTT.

The V and J genes are TRBV30 and TRBJ1-3; unclear D gene. This CDR3 region has 14 residues. Germline V gene lookup returns CDR1 GTSNPN and CDR2 SVGIG (reference sequence). V lost 0 bases and J lost 1, with 7 bases in between. CDR3 amino acids: CAWSVSGSGNTIYF. The CDR3 DNA reads TGTGCCTGGAGTGTATCGGGGTCTGGAAACACCATATATTTT.

The genes are TRBV10-3 and TRBJ1-4, with a tentative D call TRBD1 (5 bases). CDR3 length: 13 residues. Germline V lookup: CDR1 ENHRY, CDR2 SYGVKD. V shed 5 bases and J shed 7 bases, with 11 bases lying between them. The CDR3 protein is CAISRGLSEKLFF. CDR3 coding DNA: TGTGCCATCAGTCGGGGACTCAGTGAAAAACTGTTTTTT.

The chain couples TRBV5-1 to TRBJ2-5; maybe TRBD2 (6 bases). Germline assignment: CDR1 SGHRS and CDR2 YFSETQ. Between the trimmed V and J ends, which lost 4 bases and 5 bases, there was a span of 12 bases. CDR3 length equals 13 residues. The CDR3 protein is CASSVSGPETQYF. The CDR3 DNA follows: TGCGCCAGCAGCGTCAGCGGGCCGGAGACCCAGTACTTC.

The chain has TRBV14 and TRBJ2-3, with TRBD1 as a possible D gene (6 bases). V lost 1 base and J 4 bases, leaving 9 bases between the germline ends. From germline, CDR1 is SGHDN and CDR2 FVKESK. The CDR3 has 14 residues. For the CDR3, the DNA is TGTGCCAGCAGCCAAGTCAGGGGATCAGATACGCAGTATTTT. Translated, it gives CASSQVRGSDTQYF.

The rearrangement joins TRBV4-3 to TRBJ2-2; TRBD2 matches at 13 bases. Germline CDR1 and CDR2: LGHNA and YSLEER. J was trimmed by 7 bases and V by 4 bases; bases with no gene match: 6. The CDR3 has 16 amino acids. CDR3 nucleotides: TGCGCCAGCAGCCCCGGACTAGCGGGAGTAGGCGGGGAGCTGTTTTTT. Translating it yields CASSPGLAGVGGELFF.

This clone was observed a handful of times. The chain has TRBV27 and TRBJ2-1; 8 bases fit TRBD2. Trimming cost V 5 bases and J 0 bases; bases outside gene matches: 3. The germline V gene has CDR1 MNHEY and CDR2 SMNVEV (reference sequence). This CDR3 region has 15 residues. The CDR3 coding sequence is TGTGCCAGCAGTGAAGGGACTAGCTCCTACAATGAGCAGTTCTTC. It yields the protein CASSEGTSSYNEQFF.

The CDR3 bases are TGTGCCAGCAGTGACGATCCGGGAGGCTACAATGAGCAGTTCTTC. Its translation is CASSDDPGGYNEQFF. This chain joins TRBV6-4 and TRBJ2-1, with 7 positions matching TRBD2. V lost 2 bases to trimming and J lost 3 bases; unmatched junction nucleotides: 4. CDR3 length equals 15 residues. Germline V lookup: CDR1 MRHNA, CDR2 SNTAGT.

The V gene is TRBV5-6, the J gene TRBJ1-1, with D tentatively TRBD1 (5 bases). This CDR3 is 15 amino acids long. Deletions cut 0 bases from V and 4 bases from J, with 13 bases between. Per the germline V gene, CDR1 is SGHDT and CDR2 is YYEEEE. The CDR3 DNA follows: TGTGCCAGCAGCTTGGGGGGTGCCGGGGGCACTGAAGCTTTCTTT. Translated: CASSLGGAGGTEAFF.

This chain joins TRBV9 and TRBJ2-7; D may be TRBD2 (7 bases). Germline V lookup: CDR1 SGDLS, CDR2 YYNGEE. Trimming pared 0 bases from V and 3 bases from J, leaving 13 bases between. CDR3 length equals 15 residues. The CDR3 reads CASSVVGGPNYEQYF. In DNA, the CDR3 is TGTGCCAGCAGCGTAGTGGGGGGGCCCAACTACGAGCAGTACTTC.

This clone was seen a few times. V gene TRBV5-1 combines with J gene TRBJ1-1; the D is unclear. Germline CDR1 and CDR2: SGHRS and YFSETQ. V lost 1 base and J 10 bases, leaving 11 bases between the germline ends. The CDR3 is made up of 12 amino acids. The CDR3 DNA is TGCGCCAGCAGCTTGTTAGATGGTGGAGCTTTCTTT. It codes for CASSLLDGGAFF. The full variable domain, in which reference TRBV5-1 and TRBJ1-1 provide the parts outside the CDR3, is KAGVTQTPRYLIKTRGQQVTLSCSPISGHRSVSWYQQTPGQGLQFLFEYFSETQRNKGNFPGRFSGRQFSNSRSEMNVSTLELGDSALYLCASSLLDGGAFFGQGTRLTVV.

This clone was seen once. The chain employs TRBV5-1 and TRBJ1-4; 10 bases agree with TRBD1. CDR3 length: 16 amino acids. CDR1 and CDR2 (germline): SGHRS, YFSETQ. V shed 2 bases, J shed 7 bases, and the junction held 8 bases outside the gene matches. This chain's CDR3 is CASSLETGGAGEKLFF. CDR3 DNA sequence: TGCGCCAGCAGCTTAGAGACAGGGGGCGCGGGTGAAAAACTGTTTTTT.

V usage is TRBV18 and J usage is TRBJ2-7; 11 bases match TRBD1. The V and J ends lost 6 bases and 6 bases, in that order; junction bases with no gene match: 19. The CDR3 totals 18 residues. Germline lookup yields CDR1 KGHSH and CDR2 LQKENI. The CDR3 sequence is CASSQMPGGQGVESEQYF. The CDR3 DNA sequence: TGTGCCAGCTCCCAAATGCCGGGGGGACAGGGGGTGGAGAGCGAGCAGTACTTC.

For the CDR3, the DNA is TGTGCCAGCAGCTTAACGGGACTAGCGGGCGAGCAGTACTTC. It encodes CASSLTGLAGEQYF. The chain uses TRBV7-9 and TRBJ2-7; 12 bases match TRBD2. Germline loops: CDR1 SEHNR, CDR2 FQNEAQ (reference sequence). Trimming cost V 2 bases and J 6 bases; bases outside gene matches: 2. The CDR3 length is 14 residues.

In DNA form, the CDR3 reads TGTGCCAGCAGTGGGGGCTTTGATAGGCCCCAGCATTTT. Translation: CASSGGFDRPQHF. The chain is built from TRBV6-1 and TRBJ1-5; D is possibly TRBD1 (5 bases). The CDR3 runs 13 residues. Germline V gives CDR1 MNHNS, CDR2 SASEGT. The ends were cut back, 4 bases at V and 9 bases at J, with 13 bases in the middle.

This chain links TRBV13 with TRBJ2-3, with 11 nucleotides matching TRBD2. The CDR3 has 17 residues. Germline V CDR1 and CDR2: PRHDT, FYEKMQ (reference sequence). V was pared by 2 bases and J by 4 bases, with 8 bases of the junction left unmatched. As DNA, the CDR3 is TGTGCCAGCAGCTTAAGGTCTCTAGCGGGAGGATCAGATACGCAGTATTTT. It codes for CASSLRSLAGGSDTQYF.

In this sample, this clone turned up once. The chain combines TRBV13 with TRBJ2-7, with TRBD1 as a possible D gene (6 bases). Trimming took 3 bases from V and 5 from J, leaving 23 bases between them. This CDR3 region has 17 residues. CDR1 is PRHDT and CDR2 is FYEKMQ in the germline V gene (reference sequence). In DNA, the CDR3 is TGTGCCAGCAGCTTCAAGGTCCTAACAGGGCCCCCGCACGAGCAGTACTTC. This translates into CASSFKVLTGPPHEQYF.

The chain employs TRBV5-1 and TRBJ2-5; 9 positions match TRBD1. The junction had 10 bases not matched to a gene; V was cut back by 5 bases and J by 5 bases. In germline, CDR1 is SGHRS, CDR2 YFSETQ. This CDR3 is built from 15 residues. The CDR3 here is CASSSLQGAGETQYF. Written as DNA, the CDR3 is TGCGCCAGCAGTTCTTTACAGGGGGCAGGGGAGACCCAGTACTTC.

The gene calls are TRBV28 and TRBJ2-5, with unresolved D. The closer fit of TRBJ2-7 to the DNA end suggests the J call may be wrong. Germline lookup yields CDR1 MDHEN and CDR2 SYDVKM. This CDR3 region has 13 residues. CDR3 bases: TGTGCCAGCAGCTCCCTAGGTAGATACGAGCAGTACTTC. Encoded protein: CASSSLGRYEQYF.

The chain joins TRBV30 to TRBJ1-1, with D tentatively TRBD1 (5 bases). Germline V gene sequence: CDR1 GTSNPN, CDR2 SVGIG (reference sequence). The CDR3 is made up of 13 amino acids. Trimming removed 8 bases at V and 0 bases at J, with 13 bases between. CDR3 sequence reads: CARSGGMNTEAFF. The CDR3 DNA sequence: TGTGCCCGTTCGGGGGGTATGAACACTGAAGCTTTCTTT.

This chain uses TRBV27 with TRBJ1-3; the D is unclear. The CDR3 totals 14 residues. Germline loops: CDR1 MNHEY, CDR2 SMNVEV (reference sequence). V lost 2 bases, J lost 0 bases, and 5 bases lay in between. The CDR3 sequence: CASSLTDSGNTIYF. CDR3 in DNA: TGTGCCAGCAGTTTAACAGACTCTGGAAACACCATATATTTT.

This chain links TRBV14 with TRBJ2-1; D might be TRBD2 (5 bases). The CDR3 length is 17 residues. The V end was cut by 2 bases, the J end by 0 bases, with 14 bases between. The V gene's germline CDR1 is SGHDN and CDR2 FVKESK. CDR3: CASSQKTGFRSYNEQFF. The CDR3 coding sequence is TGTGCCAGCAGCCAAAAGACGGGGTTTCGCTCCTACAATGAGCAGTTCTTC.

This chain connects TRBV11-3 to TRBJ2-3, with 11 bases aligning to TRBD2. Trimming took 5 bases from V and 2 from J; bases not matched to a gene: 3. Germline V gene data show CDR1 as SGHNT and CDR2 as YENEEA. The CDR3 has 15 amino acids. The DNA of the CDR3 is TGTGCCAGCAGCGTACTAGCGGGAGCCACAGATACGCAGTATTTT. This translates into CASSVLAGATDTQYF.

This chain joins TRBV14 and TRBJ2-1; D call uncertain. The CDR3 runs to 15 residues. V was shortened by 3 bases and J by 8 bases, with 17 bases between the two germline ends. Germline CDR1 is SGHDN and CDR2 is FVKESK. In DNA form, the CDR3 reads TGTGCCAGCAGCCATCAGCGTCTGTCGGTGGATGAGCAGTTCTTC. It codes for CASSHQRLSVDEQFF.

The chain uses TRBV7-2 and TRBJ2-2, with a tentative D call TRBD1 (6 bases). Trimming took 5 bases from V and 0 from J, leaving 7 bases between them. CDR3 length: 14 amino acids. The V gene's germline CDR1 is SGHTA and CDR2 FQGNSA. CDR3 residues: CASSRQANTGELFF. In nucleotides, the CDR3 is TGTGCCAGCAGCAGACAGGCGAACACCGGGGAGCTGTTTTTT.

This chain links TRBV4-3 with TRBJ1-1, with no clear D. The CDR3 spans 16 residues. V was pared by 4 bases and J by 1 base, with 16 bases between. The germline gives CDR1 LGHNA, CDR2 YSLEER. CDR3 sequence reads: CASSLGAGSTNTEAFF. The CDR3 DNA reads as TGCGCCAGCAGCCTTGGTGCGGGGTCAACGAACACTGAAGCTTTCTTT.

This chain connects TRBV18 to TRBJ2-2; D is uncertain. Germline-derived CDR1 and CDR2 are KGHSH and LQKENI. Trimming removed 1 base from V and 1 base from J, with 16 bases in between. The CDR3 has 18 amino acids. CDR3 protein: CASSPRVVENKNTGELFF. The CDR3 bases are TGTGCCAGCTCACCACGAGTAGTGGAGAACAAGAACACCGGGGAGCTGTTTTTT.